The 27 T cell receptor beta chains below all came from one sample that was sequenced in a study of blood T cells in healthy people across ages. For the second PCR, which ran for about 7 to 11 cycles, a sample-barcoded 5' primer and a J-beta primer mix were used. TCRdb reprocessed the 5' RACE reads with MiXCR, giving one entry per CDR3 protein. The sample yields 700,000 to 900,000 distinct CDR3 sequences, about 48% seen once. Sequenced sample: blood. These receptors were obtained from a man older than 75 in good health.

This clonotype has ten or more counts. This could be a read error, since a much larger clone is one nucleotide away. The chain couples TRBV7-9 to TRBJ2-1; 9 bases align to TRBD2. The J call is in doubt because the DNA end fits TRBJ2-7 better. The CDR3 sequence is 17 residues long. The germline V gene has CDR1 SEHNR and CDR2 FQNEAQ (reference sequence). The DNA of the CDR3 is TGTGCCAGCAGCTTAACAGGGGTAGCGGGAGTCTACAATGAGCAGTACTTC. Residues: CASSLTGVAGVYNEQYF.

With respect to this clonotype: At one boundary the junction diverges from the germline segment, which might be a read error. The chain combines TRBV7-8 with TRBJ2-1, with 8 nucleotides matching TRBD2. The CDR3 has 15 residues. Germline loops: CDR1 SGHVS, CDR2 FQNEAQ. The CDR3 is CASSLERGNYDEQFF. The CDR3 DNA reads TGTGCCAGCAGCTTAGAGCGGGGGAACTACGATGAGCAGTTCTTC.

V usage is TRBV24-1 and J usage is TRBJ2-1, with D perhaps matching TRBD1 or TRBD2 (5 bases each). CDR1 KGHDR and CDR2 SFDVKD come from the germline V gene. Trimming removed 5 bases from V and 6 bases from J, with 16 bases in between. The CDR3 is 15 amino acids. CDR3: CATSVPGTSFNEQFF. In DNA form, the CDR3 reads TGTGCCACCAGTGTCCCGGGGACCTCGTTCAATGAGCAGTTCTTC.

The rearrangement uses TRBV7-9 and TRBJ1-1; D gene unclear. The CDR3 has 14 amino acids. With 5 bases removed from V and 3 bases from J, the gap between germline ends came to 13 bases. Germline CDR1 SEHNR, CDR2 FQNEAQ (reference sequence). The CDR3 DNA reads TGTGCCAGCAGCCGCCCAGCGACACACACTGAAGCTTTCTTT. It codes for CASSRPATHTEAFF.

The chain employs TRBV5-1 and TRBJ2-5; D possibly corresponds to TRBD2 (5 bases). The CDR3 extends over 13 amino acids. The ends were cut back, 7 bases at V and 1 base at J, with 11 bases in the middle. Germline V gene data show CDR1 as SGHRS and CDR2 as YFSETQ. CDR3 sequence reads: CASGRTPQETQYF. The CDR3 nucleotides are TGCGCCAGCGGACGGACTCCCCAAGAGACCCAGTACTTC.

This clonotype was picked up a small number of times. The chain uses TRBV28 and TRBJ2-7; D possibly corresponds to TRBD1 (5 bases). The CDR3 is 16 residues long. Trimming removed 3 bases from V and 0 bases from J, with 15 bases in between. Per germline, CDR1 MDHEN and CDR2 SYDVKM. The CDR3 nucleotides are TGTGCCAGCAGTTTGAGAGCCGAGACAGTCTCCTACGAGCAGTACTTC. This codes for CASSLRAETVSYEQYF.

The chain employs TRBV28 and TRBJ2-5, with TRBD1 as a possible D gene (6 bases). V lost 3 bases, J lost 5 bases, and 16 bases lay in between. This CDR3 spans 15 amino acids. Germline V gene data show CDR1 as MDHEN and CDR2 as SYDVKM. The CDR3 bases are TGTGCCAGCAGTTTTACGGCAGGGGCCGGGGAGACCCAGTACTTC. Translated, it gives CASSFTAGAGETQYF.

This clonotype is a singleton in its sample. The rearrangement joins TRBV5-1 to TRBJ1-4, with TRBD1 as a possible D gene (5 bases). Germline CDR1 reads SGHRS; CDR2 reads YFSETQ. CDR3 size: 15 residues. V was clipped by 1 base and J by 8 bases, with 15 bases between them. The CDR3 DNA sequence: TGCGCCAGCAGCTTGACGGGACGAGAGAGCGAAAAACTGTTTTTT. It is translated as CASSLTGRESEKLFF.

This rearrangement joins TRBV18 to TRBJ1-4, with D tentatively TRBD1 (5 bases). The CDR3 extends over 14 amino acids. V lost 6 bases, J lost 8 bases, and 16 bases lay in between. Germline V CDR1 and CDR2: KGHSH, LQKENI. CDR3 nucleotides: TGTGCCAGCTCCCCGGGACCCGAATGGGAAAAACTGTTTTTT. The encoded protein is CASSPGPEWEKLFF.

The rearrangement uses TRBV3-1 and TRBJ2-1; no firm D call. The CDR3 length is 16 residues. Per the germline V gene, CDR1 is LGHDT and CDR2 is YNNKEL (reference sequence). V lost 2 bases and J lost 0, with 11 bases in between. The CDR3 loop is CASSQSVSSSYNEQFF. The CDR3 DNA sequence: TGTGCCAGCAGCCAATCTGTTTCTAGCTCCTACAATGAGCAGTTCTTC.

This clonotype was counted a few times. V and J are TRBV18 and TRBJ2-3; 8 nucleotides agree with TRBD2. The CDR3 length is 16 residues. Germline lookup yields CDR1 KGHSH and CDR2 LQKENI. The V and J ends lost 0 bases and 14 bases, in that order; junction bases with no gene match: 16. The CDR3 loop reads CASSPPGLGDGGYAYF. In DNA form, the CDR3 reads TGTGCCAGCTCACCACCGGGACTAGGGGATGGCGGATACGCGTATTTT.

This clonotype was seen only a few times. This chain connects TRBV2 to TRBJ2-5; TRBD2 aligns across 12 bases. The CDR3 consists of 16 residues. Per the germline V gene, CDR1 is SNHLY and CDR2 is FYNNEI. J was trimmed by 1 base and V by 2 bases; bases with no gene match: 2. CDR3 bases: TGTGCCAGCAGTGAACCGGGACTAGCGGGCCAAGAGACCCAGTACTTC. Its translation: CASSEPGLAGQETQYF.

This clonotype was found once. V usage is TRBV20-1 and J usage is TRBJ2-7; the match to TRBD2 covers 7 bases. The V segment lost 0 bases and the J segment 5 bases; nucleotides outside the gene matches: 13. This CDR3 comprises 16 residues. Germline-derived CDR1 and CDR2 are DFQATT and SNEGSKA (reference sequence). CDR3 coding DNA: TGCAGTGCTAGAGATGAGGCGGCGGGGGTGAGGAACGAGCAGTACTTC. It is translated as CSARDEAAGVRNEQYF.

The sample holds one count of this clonotype. This chain uses TRBV29-1 with TRBJ2-3, with a tentative D call TRBD2 (7 bases). The CDR3 runs to 15 residues. Germline CDR1 SQVTM, CDR2 ANQGSEA. V was trimmed by 6 bases and J by 0 bases, leaving 16 bases between them. The CDR3 DNA reads as TGCAGCGTGACTGGGGGGGGCGCGAGCACAGATACGCAGTATTTT. As protein: CSVTGGGASTDTQYF.

J is TRBJ2-1 and V is TRBV24-1; 11 nucleotides agree with TRBD2. Germline V gives CDR1 KGHDR, CDR2 SFDVKD. The V and J ends lost 7 bases and 7 bases, in that order; junction bases with no gene match: 2. The CDR3 runs 13 residues. The CDR3 is CATRASGRNEQFF. The DNA of the CDR3 is TGTGCCACCAGGGCTAGCGGGAGGAATGAGCAGTTCTTC.

This chain links TRBV5-5 with TRBJ2-5; D may match TRBD1 or TRBD2 (5 bases each). The V end was cut by 1 base, the J end by 4 bases, with 14 bases between. CDR3 length equals 15 residues. Germline V lookup: CDR1 SGHKS, CDR2 YYEKEE (reference sequence). This chain's CDR3 is CASSLRGRAIETQYF. The CDR3, as DNA: TGTGCCAGCAGCTTGCGGGGCCGGGCGATAGAGACCCAGTACTTC.

This clonotype has a single count. The CDR3 region is CASSPPGLPNGYTF. The CDR3 nucleotides are TGTGCCAGCTCACCACCGGGCCTACCAAATGGCTACACCTTC. The chain couples TRBV18 to TRBJ1-2; D is unresolved. CDR3 length equals 14 residues. The V gene lost 0 bases and the J gene lost 6 bases, with 11 bases spanning the gap. CDR1 and CDR2 (germline): KGHSH, LQKENI.

This clonotype has a handful of counts. V is TRBV28 and J is TRBJ2-5; 8 bases map to TRBD2. With 7 bases clipped from V and 4 bases from J, the junction kept 5 bases outside the gene matches. The CDR3 runs 13 residues. Germline V gene sequence: CDR1 MDHEN, CDR2 SYDVKM. CDR3 DNA: TGTGCCAGCATCCGGGAGGGCCGAGAGACCCAGTACTTC. Translation gives CASIREGRETQYF.

This clonotype was recorded a few times. The rearrangement uses TRBV28 and TRBJ2-7, with TRBD1 matching 9 bases. V trimming: 8 bases; J trimming: 6 bases; junction bases outside the gene matches: 20. In germline, CDR1 is MDHEN, CDR2 SYDVKM. The CDR3 runs 17 residues. The CDR3 nucleotides read TGTGCCAGCCGAACAACCGGGACAGGGTGGCGGCTTCGCGAGCAGTACTTC. It specifies CASRTTGTGWRLREQYF. Filled out from reference TRBV28 and TRBJ2-7, the complete variable domain reads DVKVTQSSRYLVKRTGEKVFLECVQDMDHENMFWYRQDPGLGLRLIYFSYDVKMKEKGDIPEGYSVSREKKERFSLILESASTNQTSMYLCASRTTGTGWRLREQYFGPGTRLTVT.

The gene calls are TRBV3-1 and TRBJ2-7, with D unresolved. The CDR3 spans 14 residues. Trimming shortened V by 0 bases and J by 0 bases, and 6 bases separated the two germline ends. Germline V gene data show CDR1 as LGHDT and CDR2 as YNNKEL (reference sequence). The CDR3 bases are TGTGCCAGCAGCCAAGAAGGAATCTCCTACGAGCAGTACTTC. Translation: CASSQEGISYEQYF.

The chain combines TRBV28 with TRBJ2-3, with TRBD2 identical over 9 bases. Trimming removed 5 bases from V and 4 bases from J; junction bases left unmatched: 10. There are 16 residues in the CDR3. CDR1 and CDR2 (germline): MDHEN, SYDVKM. The CDR3 DNA reads TGTGCCAGCAGTGTTATAGCGGGAGCTCACCCAGATACGCAGTATTTT. This sequence encodes CASSVIAGAHPDTQYF.

The chain combines TRBV7-3 with TRBJ2-4; no firm D call. The DNA end favors TRBJ2-5, so the J call may be wrong. This CDR3 is built from 13 residues. Germline V gene lookup returns CDR1 SGHTA and CDR2 FQGTGA. The CDR3 reads CASSLSPPETQYF. The CDR3 nucleotides are TGTGCCAGCAGCTTATCCCCCCCAGAGACCCAGTACTTC.

This clonotype was observed a few times. J is TRBJ2-1 and V is TRBV24-1; D remains unclear. The DNA end is a closer match to TRBJ2-7, so the J assignment may be wrong. Germline-derived CDR1 and CDR2 are KGHDR and SFDVKD. The CDR3 length is 16 residues. The DNA of the CDR3 is TGTGCCACCAGTGACTCATCTGCCTTCTCCTACAATGAGCAGTACTTC. Protein sequence: CATSDSSAFSYNEQYF.

This chain links TRBV3-1 with TRBJ2-5; 13 positions match TRBD2. V shed 4 bases and J 11 bases; nucleotides not matched to a gene: 16. Germline CDR1 and CDR2: LGHDT and YNNKEL (reference sequence). This CDR3 contains 17 residues. The CDR3 here is CASSRTSGRAGRAEQYF. The CDR3 nucleotides are TGTGCCAGCAGCCGAACTAGCGGGAGGGCCGGGAGGGCTGAGCAGTACTTC.

The J gene is TRBJ2-3, the V gene TRBV9; the D gene is possibly TRBD2 (7 bases). Germline V gene lookup returns CDR1 SGDLS and CDR2 YYNGEE. The ends were cut back, 0 bases at V and 3 bases at J, with 17 bases in the middle. The CDR3 extends over 17 amino acids. This chain's CDR3 is CASSVEEGGVATDTQYF. The CDR3 DNA is TGTGCCAGCAGCGTAGAGGAGGGGGGGGTAGCAACAGATACGCAGTATTTT.

The rearrangement links TRBV11-1 to TRBJ1-1; a weak D match, TRBD1 (5 bases). Germline CDR1 and CDR2: SGHAT and FQDESV (reference sequence). The V and J ends lost 5 bases and 5 bases respectively, with 21 bases between them. The CDR3 totals 16 residues. For the CDR3, the DNA is TGTGCCAGCAGCCCGCCCGGTACAGGCTTGGGGACTGAAGCTTTCTTT. Its protein product is CASSPPGTGLGTEAFF.

CDR3 sequence (DNA): TGTGCCAGCAGCTATCGGACTAGCGGGGGTAATGAGCAGTTCTTC. Protein: CASSYRTSGGNEQFF. The chain carries TRBV7-2 and TRBJ2-1; 13 bases agree with TRBD2. V was clipped by 4 bases and J by 7 bases; unmatched bases: 4. The CDR3 sequence is 15 residues long. Germline V gives CDR1 SGHTA, CDR2 FQGNSA. Supplemented by reference TRBV7-2 and TRBJ2-1, the full variable domain reads GAGVSQSPSNKVTEKGKDVELRCDPISGHTALYWYRQSLGQGLEFLIYFQGNSAPDKSGLPSDRFSAERTGGSVSTLTIQRTQQEDSAVYLCASSYRTSGGNEQFFGPGTRLTVL.